A single sample gave rise to the 5 T cell receptor beta chains below, sequenced in a study of CD8+CD57+ T cells in acquired aplastic anemia. TCR beta VDJ combinations and CDR3 sequences were profiled from genomic DNA. TCRdb re-called the reads with MiXCR, one entry per CDR3 protein. This table has 150,000 to 200,000 distinct CDR3 sequences, about three fifths appearing once. CD8+CD57+ cell expansion, shown by flow cytometry, had occurred in the patients selected for sequencing. The sample taken for sequencing was sorted CD4+, CD8+, or CD8+CD57+ T cells (not recorded which) from PBMCs. The receptor source for this set is a human donor with aplastic anemia.

The rearrangement joins TRBV29-1 to TRBJ2-3; the D is unclear. The germline gives CDR1 SQVTM, CDR2 ANQGSEA. The CDR3 is 13 amino acids. V dropped 4 bases and J dropped 2 bases, with 10 bases sitting between them. The CDR3 region is CSVVGRNTDTQYF. CDR3 in DNA: TGCAGCGTTGTAGGCAGGAACACAGATACGCAGTATTTT.

The rearrangement uses TRBV5-5 and TRBJ2-1, with unresolved D. Trimming left V 1 base short and J 7 bases short, with 12 bases between. Germline V gene lookup returns CDR1 SGHKS and CDR2 YYEKEE (reference sequence). The CDR3 runs to 14 residues. CDR3 in amino acids: CASSLPGLVNEQFF. CDR3 nucleotide sequence: TGTGCCAGCAGCTTGCCAGGCCTCGTAAATGAGCAGTTCTTC.

This clonotype was seen a single time. CDR3 residues: CASSSRQTNEKLFF. The CDR3 DNA follows: TGTGCCAGCAGCTCAAGACAGACTAATGAAAAACTGTTTTTT. The chain employs TRBV11-2 and TRBJ1-4; perhaps TRBD1 as D (5 bases). CDR1 is SGHAT, CDR2 FQNNGV, per germline. The CDR3 sequence is 14 residues long. Between the trimmed V and J ends, which lost 4 bases and 2 bases, there was a span of 8 bases.

This clonotype was found a few times. J is TRBJ2-1 and V is TRBV7-2; no clear D. The CDR3 has 15 amino acids. V was pared by 5 bases and J by 0 bases, with 11 bases between. Per germline, CDR1 SGHTA and CDR2 FQGNSA. The CDR3 DNA reads as TGTGCCAGCAGCACGACGGCAAGCTCCTACAATGAGCAGTTCTTC. It translates to CASSTTASSYNEQFF.

The rearrangement uses TRBV2 and TRBJ1-1; 9 nucleotides agree with TRBD1. The CDR3 loop spans 13 amino acids. V gave up 6 bases and J gave up 8 bases; unmatched junction bases: 7. CDR1 and CDR2 (germline): SNHLY, FYNNEI. The CDR3 region has the DNA TGTGCCAGCAGCGCGGACAGGGGCAGGGAAGCTTTCTTT. Translation gives CASSADRGREAFF.